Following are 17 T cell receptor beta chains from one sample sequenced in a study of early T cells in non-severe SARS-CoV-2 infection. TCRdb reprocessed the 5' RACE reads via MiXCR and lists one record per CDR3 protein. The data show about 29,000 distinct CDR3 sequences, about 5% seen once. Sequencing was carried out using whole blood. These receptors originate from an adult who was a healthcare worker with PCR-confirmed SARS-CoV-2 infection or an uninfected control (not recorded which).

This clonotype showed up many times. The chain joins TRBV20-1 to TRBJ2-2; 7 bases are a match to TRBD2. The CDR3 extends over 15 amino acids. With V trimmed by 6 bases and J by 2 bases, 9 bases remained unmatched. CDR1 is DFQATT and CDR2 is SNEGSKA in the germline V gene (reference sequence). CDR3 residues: CSASRSSGNTGELFF. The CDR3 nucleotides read TGCAGTGCCAGTAGGTCTAGCGGTAACACCGGGGAGCTGTTTTTT.

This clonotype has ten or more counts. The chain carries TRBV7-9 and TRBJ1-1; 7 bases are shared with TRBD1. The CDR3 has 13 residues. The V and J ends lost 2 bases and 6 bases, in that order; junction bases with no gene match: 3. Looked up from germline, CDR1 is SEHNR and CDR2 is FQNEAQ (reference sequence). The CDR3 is CASSLKGAAEAFF. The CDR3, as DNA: TGTGCCAGCAGCTTAAAGGGGGCGGCTGAAGCTTTCTTT.

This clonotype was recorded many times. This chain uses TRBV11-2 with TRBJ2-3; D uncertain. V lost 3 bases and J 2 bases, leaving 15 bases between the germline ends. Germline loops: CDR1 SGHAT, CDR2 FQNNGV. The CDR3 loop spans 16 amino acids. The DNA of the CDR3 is TGTGCCAGCAGCTTGGCCCGAAGCCCTTTCACAGATACGCAGTATTTT. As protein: CASSLARSPFTDTQYF.

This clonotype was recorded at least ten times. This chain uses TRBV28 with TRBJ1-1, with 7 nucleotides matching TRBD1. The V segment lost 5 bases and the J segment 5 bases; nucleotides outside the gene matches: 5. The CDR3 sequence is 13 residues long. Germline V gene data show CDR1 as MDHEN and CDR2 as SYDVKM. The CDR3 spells CASSPTGWTEAFF. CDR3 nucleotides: TGTGCCAGCAGTCCGACAGGGTGGACTGAAGCTTTCTTT.

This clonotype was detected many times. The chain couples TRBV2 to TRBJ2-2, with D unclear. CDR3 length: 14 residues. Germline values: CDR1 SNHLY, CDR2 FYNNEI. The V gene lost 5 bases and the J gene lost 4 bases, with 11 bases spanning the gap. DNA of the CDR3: TGTGCCAGCAGTCTCCTCCCCCGCACCGGGGAGCTGTTTTTT. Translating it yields CASSLLPRTGELFF.

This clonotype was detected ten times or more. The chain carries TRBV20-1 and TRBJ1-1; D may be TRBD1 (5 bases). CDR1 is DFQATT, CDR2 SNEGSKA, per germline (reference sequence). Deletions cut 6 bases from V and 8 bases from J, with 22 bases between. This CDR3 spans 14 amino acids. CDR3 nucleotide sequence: TGCAGTGCAAACTCCCGGGACGAAAATCGGGAAGCTTTCTTT. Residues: CSANSRDENREAFF.

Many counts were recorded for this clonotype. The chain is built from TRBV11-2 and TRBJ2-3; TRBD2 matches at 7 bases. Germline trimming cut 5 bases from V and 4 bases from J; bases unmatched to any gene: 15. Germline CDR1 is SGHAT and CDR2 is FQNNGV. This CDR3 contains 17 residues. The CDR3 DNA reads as TGTGCCAGCAGCCTCGCAGTTGCGGGAGAGTCCCCAGATACGCAGTATTTT. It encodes CASSLAVAGESPDTQYF.

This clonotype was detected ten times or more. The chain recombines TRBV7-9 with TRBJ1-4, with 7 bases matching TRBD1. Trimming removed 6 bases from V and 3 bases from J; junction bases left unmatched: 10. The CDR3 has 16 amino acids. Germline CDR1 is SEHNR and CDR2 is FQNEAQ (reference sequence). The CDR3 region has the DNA TGTGCCAGCAGACTACGGACAGGCCCCGCTAATGAAAAACTGTTTTTT. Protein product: CASRLRTGPANEKLFF.

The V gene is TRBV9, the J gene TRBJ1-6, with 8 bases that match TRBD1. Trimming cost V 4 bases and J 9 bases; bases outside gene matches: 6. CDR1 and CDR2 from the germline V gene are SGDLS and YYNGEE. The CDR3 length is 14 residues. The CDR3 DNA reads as TGTGCCAGCAGCTACGGACAGGGCTCTTCACCCCTCCACTTT. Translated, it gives CASSYGQGSSPLHF.

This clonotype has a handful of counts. The CDR3 region is CASSQADRVSSPLHF. In DNA form, the CDR3 reads TGCGCCAGCAGCCAAGCGGACAGGGTGTCATCACCCCTCCACTTT. V is TRBV4-3 and J is TRBJ1-6, with 8 bases fitting TRBD1. The CDR3 consists of 15 residues. Germline trimming cut 1 base from V and 10 bases from J; bases unmatched to any gene: 6. CDR1 is LGHNA, CDR2 YSLEER, per germline.

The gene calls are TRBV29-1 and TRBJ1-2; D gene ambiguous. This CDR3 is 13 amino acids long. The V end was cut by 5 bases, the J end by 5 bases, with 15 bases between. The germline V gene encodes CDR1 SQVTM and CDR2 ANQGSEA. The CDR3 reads CSVSLGNQYGYTF. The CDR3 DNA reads TGCAGCGTTTCTCTGGGGAATCAGTATGGCTACACCTTC.

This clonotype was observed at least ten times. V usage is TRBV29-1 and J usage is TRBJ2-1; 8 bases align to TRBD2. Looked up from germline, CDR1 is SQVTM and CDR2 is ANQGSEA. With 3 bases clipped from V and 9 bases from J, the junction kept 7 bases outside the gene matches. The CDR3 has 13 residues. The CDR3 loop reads CSVDPGRVAEQFF. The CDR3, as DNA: TGCAGCGTTGACCCCGGGAGGGTTGCTGAGCAGTTCTTC.

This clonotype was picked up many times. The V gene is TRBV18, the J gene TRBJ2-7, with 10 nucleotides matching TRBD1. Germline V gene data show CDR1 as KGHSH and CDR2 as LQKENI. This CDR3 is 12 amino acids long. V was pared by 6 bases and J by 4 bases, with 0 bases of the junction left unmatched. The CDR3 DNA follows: TGTGCCAGCTCGGGACAGGGGTACGAGCAGTACTTC. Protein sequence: CASSGQGYEQYF.

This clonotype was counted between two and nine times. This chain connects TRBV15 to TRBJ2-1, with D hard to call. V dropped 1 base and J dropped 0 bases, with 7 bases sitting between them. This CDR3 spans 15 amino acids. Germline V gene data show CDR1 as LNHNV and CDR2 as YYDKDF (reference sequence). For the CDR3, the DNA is TGTGCCACCAGCAGAGGGCAAAGCTCCTACAATGAGCAGTTCTTC. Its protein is CATSRGQSSYNEQFF. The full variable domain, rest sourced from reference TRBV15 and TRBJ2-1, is DAMVIQNPRYQVTQFGKPVTLSCSQTLNHNVMYWYQQKSSQAPKLLFHYYDKDFNNEADTPDNFQSRRPNTSFCFLDIRSPGLGDTAMYLCATSRGQSSYNEQFFGPGTRLTVL.

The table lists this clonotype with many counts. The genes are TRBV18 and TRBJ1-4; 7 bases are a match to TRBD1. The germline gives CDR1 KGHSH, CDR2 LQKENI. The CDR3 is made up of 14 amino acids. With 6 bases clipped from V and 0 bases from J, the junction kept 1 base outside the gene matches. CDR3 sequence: CASSGTATNEKLFF. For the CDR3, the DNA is TGTGCCAGCTCCGGGACAGCAACTAATGAAAAACTGTTTTTT.

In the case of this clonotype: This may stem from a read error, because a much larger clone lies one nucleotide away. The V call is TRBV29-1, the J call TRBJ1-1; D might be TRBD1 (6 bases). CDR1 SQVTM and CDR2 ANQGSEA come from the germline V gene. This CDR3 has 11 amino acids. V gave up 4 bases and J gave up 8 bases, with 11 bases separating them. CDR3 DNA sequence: TGCAGCGTTGCGTGGGGGACAGAAGCTTTCTTT. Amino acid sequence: CSVAWGTEAFF.

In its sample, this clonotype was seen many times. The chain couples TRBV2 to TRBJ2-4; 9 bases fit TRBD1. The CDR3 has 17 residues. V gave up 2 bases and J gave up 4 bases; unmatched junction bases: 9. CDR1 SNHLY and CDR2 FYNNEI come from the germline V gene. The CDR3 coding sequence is TGTGCCAGCAGTGAAAGGTGGACAGGGGAACGGAAAAACATTCAGTACTTC. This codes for CASSERWTGERKNIQYF. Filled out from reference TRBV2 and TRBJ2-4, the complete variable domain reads EPEVTQTPSHQVTQMGQEVILRCVPISNHLYFYWYRQILGQKVEFLVSFYNNEISEKSEIFDDQFSVERPDGSNFTLKIRSTKLEDSAMYFCASSERWTGERKNIQYFGAGTRLSVL.